This T cell receptor (beta chain) was sequenced for a study of blood T cell repertoires in COVID-19. Study in general: From the United States, Italy and Spain came samples of acute and convalescent COVID-19. T cells, B-cell-depleted T cells, or PBMCs provided the cDNA or gDNA that served as material.

V gave up 1 base and J gave up 4 bases, with 10 bases separating them. There are 14 residues in the CDR3. Per germline, CDR1 LNHDA and CDR2 SQIVND (reference sequence). The repertoire was sequenced with immunoSEQ multiplex PCR; TCRdb's copy has only in-frame clones and lacks some. Of some 210,000 clones detected, 89% appear once; the ten largest clones hold around 6%. The sample taken for sequencing was peripheral blood. The rearrangement uses TRBV19 and TRBJ1-2, with D perhaps matching TRBD1 (5 bases). The clonotype was recovered from a man in his sixties who had recovered from COVID-19. CDR3 coding DNA: TGTGCCAGTAGTATAGCCCAGGGTGGCTATGGCTACACCTTC. The encoded protein is CASSIAQGGYGYTF.